This TCR beta chain is from a study of primary melanoma T cells and metastatic recurrence (dated by TCRdb to 2020 to 2021). With respect to the entire study: The cohort comprised approximately 210 primary melanomas of stage T2 to T4, with thickness greater than 1 mm. The study tested whether T-cell fraction and T-cell repertoire clonality in primary melanoma tumors predicted patient outcome. The T-cell fraction measured by TCR beta sequencing was compared against progression-free survival as the clinical outcome. Histopathological grading of tumor-infiltrating lymphocytes was compared with the T-cell fraction derived from sequencing.

The patients had surgically resected primary melanoma that was considered potentially curable but at risk of metastatic recurrence. Libraries were built with the immunoSEQ multiplex PCR assay. Primary melanoma tumor tissue underwent high-throughput sequencing of the T-cell receptor beta chain. In the original analysis: TCRB CDR3 sharing between samples and the distribution of insertions and deletions were included in the repertoire analyses. A gradient-boosted model ranked how well the T-cell fraction predicted outcome compared with histopathological variables. The source is immuneACCESS, and TCRdb retained only in-frame sequences with V and J called. Part of the clones is not carried over; for the studies checked, unresolved V genes explain less than half of this, and the remainder is unexplained. The DNA gave D and trimming, while V, J and clone size come from that table. The sample's records list fewer than 95 clones.

The CDR3 has 11 amino acids, counting the end cysteine and phenylalanine. Only the CDR3 part of the read is kept: 33 bases, read in frame from the first base. From V the trimming removes 11 bases and from J it removes 8 bases, while the gene matches leave 7 bases of the junction unaccounted for. The germline V gene (reference sequence) sets CDR1 to LNHDA and CDR2 to SQIVND. This clone was picked up one time. Its specific antigen is unknown. It has no much larger one-base neighbor in the sample; base qualities were not kept. Paper-wide results and their limitations: Reportedly, adding T-cell fraction to tumor thickness improved progression-free survival prediction more than adding any other histopathological variable did. Tumor T-cell fraction was reported to predict progression-free survival independently of thickness, ulceration, mitotic rate and age. The authors presented an effective T-cell-mediated antitumor response in primary melanoma only as a suggestion and not as a demonstrated mechanism. A T-cell fraction above 20% appeared protective regardless of ulceration status, mitotic rate or nodal disease.

The specimen sequenced was melanoma tumor tissue. The chain is encoded by TRBV19 joined to TRBJ1-2, and TRBD1 matches 8 of the central bases. The TCR was taken from a human donor with melanoma. The CDR3 region: CASQGGEGYTF. The DNA sequence is as follows: TGTGCCTCACAGGGGGGTGAAGGCTACACCTTC.